Below are 28 T cell receptor beta chains sequenced from a single sample in a study of blood T cell repertoires in COVID-19. Assay: immunoSEQ multiplex PCR; the TCRdb copy retains only in-frame clones and omits some. Of over 90,000 clones in the sample, 75% to 95% were seen once. The sequencing input was peripheral blood. Receptors originate from a man between 18 and 29 years old with acute or convalescent COVID-19.

This clone was seen once. The rearrangement joins TRBV9 to TRBJ1-1; 7 nucleotides align to TRBD1. Germline V gives CDR1 SGDLS, CDR2 YYNGEE. The CDR3 is 15 amino acids. After removal of 4 bases from V and 4 bases from J, the junction contained 10 bases not matched to a gene. The CDR3 loop reads CASSLDRDLGTEAFF. CDR3 in DNA: TGTGCCAGCAGCCTTGACAGGGATCTGGGCACTGAAGCTTTCTTT.

The rearrangement links TRBV19 to TRBJ1-2, with TRBD1 as a possible D gene (6 bases). This CDR3 spans 14 amino acids. Germline CDR1 reads LNHDA; CDR2 reads SQIVND (reference sequence). Trimming stripped 7 bases from V and 2 bases from J, with 14 bases between. The DNA for the CDR3 is TGTGCCAGTACCTACTTCGACAGGAACTATGGCTACACCTTC. Encoded protein: CASTYFDRNYGYTF.

V is TRBV29-1 and J is TRBJ1-1; D is possibly TRBD1 (6 bases). The CDR3 is 12 residues long. Deletions cut 7 bases from V and 1 base from J, with 10 bases between. Germline CDR1 and CDR2: SQVTM and ANQGSEA. The CDR3 DNA reads as TGCAGCGCTGGACAGTCGAACACTGAAGCTTTCTTT. It encodes CSAGQSNTEAFF. Based on the CDR3 plus reference TRBV29-1 and TRBJ1-1, the full variable domain is SAVISQKPSRDICQRGTSLTIQCQVDSQVTMMFWYRQQPGQSLTLIATANQGSEATYESGFVIDKFPISRPNLTFSTLTVSNMSPEDSSIYLCSAGQSNTEAFFGQGTRLTVV.

The chain uses TRBV4-1 and TRBJ2-5; TRBD1 is a possible D gene (5 bases). Per the germline V gene, CDR1 is MGHRA and CDR2 is YSYEKL. Trimming removed 1 base from V and 2 bases from J, with 8 bases in between. This CDR3 is built from 14 residues. CDR3 protein: CASSQGGQQETQYF. CDR3 DNA sequence: TGCGCCAGCAGCCAAGGGGGCCAGCAAGAGACCCAGTACTTC.

This chain connects TRBV7-9 to TRBJ1-5; TRBD1 might be the D (6 bases). V lost 5 bases, J lost 6 bases, and 17 bases lay in between. Germline V gene lookup returns CDR1 SEHNR and CDR2 FQNEAQ (reference sequence). CDR3 length: 15 amino acids. The CDR3 protein is CASSDQDSFPQPQHF. The CDR3 region has the DNA TGTGCCAGCAGCGATCAGGACAGTTTTCCTCAGCCCCAGCATTTT.

The chain employs TRBV9 and TRBJ2-7; D call uncertain. With 5 bases removed from V and 4 bases from J, the gap between germline ends came to 10 bases. Germline V gene lookup returns CDR1 SGDLS and CDR2 YYNGEE. The CDR3 totals 12 residues. The CDR3 sequence: CASRELRYEQYF. The CDR3, as DNA: TGTGCCAGCAGGGAGCTAAGGTACGAGCAGTACTTC.

This chain connects TRBV25-1 to TRBJ1-4; 10 positions agree with TRBD1. This CDR3 is built from 16 residues. V dropped 4 bases and J dropped 8; count of bases not matched to a gene: 10. Germline lookup yields CDR1 MGHDK and CDR2 SYGVNS. The CDR3 DNA is TGTGCCAGCAGTGTCCGACAGGGGGCTACAGAAGAAAAACTGTTTTTT. This gives the protein CASSVRQGATEEKLFF.

This sequence joins TRBV7-8 and TRBJ1-2; 9 bases are shared with TRBD1. CDR3 length equals 18 residues. With 0 bases clipped from V and 8 bases from J, the junction kept 16 bases outside the gene matches. Germline lookup yields CDR1 SGHVS and CDR2 FQNEAQ. The CDR3 nucleotides are TGTGCCAGCAGCTTAGCCCCGGGACAGGGAACAAGGGCTGGGGGCTACACCTTC. Its protein product is CASSLAPGQGTRAGGYTF.

CDR3 sequence: CASSLPHRGRGDTQYF. The DNA of the CDR3 is TGTGCCAGCAGCTTGCCCCACAGGGGGCGGGGGGATACGCAGTATTTT. The chain recombines TRBV5-6 with TRBJ2-3, with 9 nucleotides matching TRBD1. With 1 base clipped from V and 6 bases from J, the junction kept 9 bases outside the gene matches. The CDR3 spans 16 residues. From germline, CDR1 is SGHDT and CDR2 YYEEEE. The variable domain in full, with the rest retrieved from reference TRBV5-6 and TRBJ2-3, is DAGVTQSPTHLIKTRGQQVTLRCSPKSGHDTVSWYQQALGQGPQFIFQYYEEEERQRGNFPDRFSGHQFPNYSSELNVNALLLGDSALYLCASSLPHRGRGDTQYFGPGTRLTVL.

The chain uses TRBV29-1 and TRBJ2-2; 8 bases match TRBD2. Germline V gene data show CDR1 as SQVTM and CDR2 as ANQGSEA. The CDR3 sequence is 16 residues long. The trim removed 6 bases at V and 7 bases at J, leaving 16 bases unmatched. For the CDR3, the DNA is TGCAGCGTCCCCGGTCGAGCGGGAGTGTATAGCGGGGAGCTGTTTTTT. Protein sequence: CSVPGRAGVYSGELFF.

The chain carries TRBV11-2 and TRBJ1-2; 7 nucleotides align to TRBD1. This CDR3 has 14 amino acids. In germline, CDR1 is SGHAT, CDR2 FQNNGV. V gave up 1 base and J gave up 6 bases; unmatched junction bases: 5. This CDR3 reads CASSLGSTGNGYTF. The CDR3 DNA follows: TGTGCCAGCAGCTTAGGATCGACAGGGAATGGCTACACCTTC.

This chain connects TRBV3-1 (or the pseudogene TRBV3-2) to TRBJ1-6, with D perhaps matching TRBD1 (5 bases). Germline CDR1 and CDR2: LGHDT and YNNKEL (reference sequence). The V end lost 6 bases, the J end lost 9 bases, and 15 bases lay between the germline ends. The CDR3 is 14 residues long. This CDR3 reads CASRATGGTSPLHF. The CDR3 nucleotides read TGTGCCAGCAGGGCCACCGGGGGAACTTCACCCCTCCACTTT.

This clone showed up just a few times. The chain recombines TRBV7-2 with TRBJ1-4; no definite D call. CDR1 is SGHTA and CDR2 is FQGNSA in the germline V gene. Trimming took off 0 bases at V and 4 bases at J, with 9 bases between the two ends. This CDR3 contains 15 residues. CDR3 nucleotides: TGTGCCAGCAGCTTAGCGGCAGGAAATAATGAAAAACTGTTTTTT. Amino acid sequence: CASSLAAGNNEKLFF.

This rearrangement joins TRBV25-1 to TRBJ2-2, with D maybe TRBD1 (6 bases). From germline, CDR1 is MGHDK and CDR2 SYGVNS. The CDR3 spans 13 residues. Trimming removed 3 bases from V and 8 bases from J, with 10 bases in between. The CDR3 DNA is TGTGCCAGCAGTGACAGGGGTGCGGGGGAGCTGTTTTTT. It encodes CASSDRGAGELFF.

Only a few counts were recorded for this clone. The V gene is TRBV18, the J gene TRBJ1-2; a possible D gene is TRBD1 (5 bases). CDR3 length: 14 amino acids. V shed 4 bases and J shed 1 base, with 10 bases lying between them. Looked up from germline, CDR1 is KGHSH and CDR2 is LQKENI. The chain's CDR3 is CASSQGAGNYGYTF. For the CDR3, the DNA is TGTGCCAGCTCACAAGGGGCTGGTAACTATGGCTACACCTTC.

The rearrangement links TRBV18 to TRBJ1-6; a possible D gene is TRBD1 (5 bases). Germline V lookup: CDR1 KGHSH, CDR2 LQKENI. This CDR3 contains 14 residues. Trimming took off 6 bases at V and 4 bases at J, with 10 bases between the two ends. The CDR3 is CASSSQGYNSPLHF. CDR3 DNA: TGTGCCAGCTCGTCTCAGGGATATAATTCACCCCTCCACTTT.

V is TRBV29-1 and J is TRBJ1-2; 9 positions match TRBD1. This CDR3 region has 11 residues. Per the germline V gene, CDR1 is SQVTM and CDR2 is ANQGSEA. V lost 6 bases, J lost 4 bases, and 0 bases stayed unmatched. The CDR3 reads CSVDRGYGYTF. The DNA for the CDR3 is TGCAGCGTGGACAGGGGCTATGGCTACACCTTC.

The chain combines TRBV29-1 with TRBJ2-5; D is perhaps TRBD2 (6 bases). Germline V CDR1 and CDR2: SQVTM, ANQGSEA. This CDR3 comprises 14 residues. Deletions cut 0 bases from V and 5 bases from J, with 13 bases between. The chain's CDR3 is CSVEDGGFWETQYF. In DNA form, the CDR3 reads TGCAGCGTTGAAGATGGGGGGTTTTGGGAGACCCAGTACTTC.

The V call is TRBV2, the J call TRBJ2-7, with unresolved D. Between the trimmed V and J ends, which lost 1 base and 0 bases, there was a span of 7 bases. CDR1 is SNHLY and CDR2 is FYNNEI in the germline V gene. The CDR3 totals 14 residues. The chain's CDR3 is CASSEGRNSYEQYF. As DNA, the CDR3 is TGTGCCAGCAGTGAAGGGCGGAACTCCTACGAGCAGTACTTC.

This clone has just a few counts. The same CDR3 can be traced to other DNA sequences in this sample. In DNA, the CDR3 is TGTGCCAGCAGTTACGGACAGGGTGGAAACACCATATATTTT. This gives the protein CASSYGQGGNTIYF. V and J are TRBV6-5 and TRBJ1-3; 8 bases fit TRBD1. V dropped 2 bases and J dropped 3; count of bases not matched to a gene: 0. Germline CDR1 MNHEY, CDR2 SVGAGI. This CDR3 has 14 residues.

The chain uses TRBV4-2 and TRBJ1-4; 10 bases agree with TRBD1. The CDR3 covers 15 residues. Germline trimming cut 5 bases from V and 8 bases from J; bases unmatched to any gene: 8. CDR1 and CDR2 from the germline V gene are LGHNA and YNFKEQ. CDR3: CASSNRQGAGEKLFF. CDR3 nucleotide sequence: TGTGCCAGCAGCAACCGACAGGGGGCCGGGGAAAAACTGTTTTTT.

The chain uses TRBV10-3 and TRBJ1-1, with 7 bases that match TRBD1. CDR1 and CDR2 (germline): ENHRY, SYGVKD. V dropped 2 bases and J dropped 6; count of bases not matched to a gene: 3. This CDR3 has 13 amino acids. In DNA, the CDR3 is TGTGCCATCAGTGAGGGGACAGACCCTGAAGCTTTCTTT. Protein: CAISEGTDPEAFF.

The gene calls are TRBV5-6 and TRBJ1-3, with TRBD1 matching over 10 bases. The junction had 7 bases not matched to a gene; V was cut back by 3 bases and J by 1 base. In germline, CDR1 is SGHDT, CDR2 YYEEEE. The CDR3 has 17 residues. The DNA for the CDR3 is TGTGCCAGCAGCTCCAGGGACAGGGGCCGTTCTGGAAACACCATATATTTT. Translated: CASSSRDRGRSGNTIYF.

The chain couples TRBV5-1 to TRBJ2-2, with D tentatively TRBD1 (6 bases). Germline-derived CDR1 and CDR2 are SGHRS and YFSETQ. V lost 4 bases and J 4 bases, leaving 14 bases between the germline ends. This CDR3 region has 15 residues. Written as DNA, the CDR3 is TGCGCCAGCAGCCAGGGGAGCGTGGTCACCGGGGAGCTGTTTTTT. Protein product: CASSQGSVVTGELFF.

This clone was recorded once. CDR3 loop: CAIGGSGSGEAFF. The CDR3 coding sequence is TGTGCCATCGGAGGGAGTGGATCCGGCGAAGCTTTCTTT. V is TRBV10-3 and J is TRBJ1-1; no reliable D call. Between the trimmed V and J ends, which lost 8 bases and 8 bases, there was a span of 18 bases. The CDR3 has 13 amino acids. Germline assignment: CDR1 ENHRY and CDR2 SYGVKD.

As DNA, the CDR3 is TGTGCCAGCAGCTTAGCACACCCGAACACTGAAGCTTTCTTT. Its protein product is CASSLAHPNTEAFF. V is TRBV11-3 and J is TRBJ1-1; D unresolved. Trimming left V 1 base short and J 1 base short, with 7 bases between. CDR1 and CDR2 from the germline V gene are SGHNT and YENEEA. The CDR3 runs 14 residues.

The chain combines TRBV27 with TRBJ1-1; possible D gene TRBD1, 6 bases. Germline-derived CDR1 and CDR2 are MNHEY and SMNVEV (reference sequence). The CDR3 length is 15 residues. V shed 5 bases and J shed 5 bases, with 18 bases lying between them. The CDR3 here is CASSPRDISLTEAFF. The CDR3 nucleotides are TGTGCCAGCAGTCCCCGGGACATTAGCCTTACTGAAGCTTTCTTT.

This clone is a singleton in its sample. This chain links TRBV18 with TRBJ2-7; D is perhaps TRBD2 (5 bases). The CDR3 runs to 13 residues. Germline V CDR1 and CDR2: KGHSH, LQKENI. With 2 bases removed from V and 2 bases from J, the gap between germline ends came to 7 bases. CDR3 nucleotide sequence: TGTGCCAGCTCACCAGGGGAGCCCTACGAGCAGTACTTC. Encoded protein: CASSPGEPYEQYF.